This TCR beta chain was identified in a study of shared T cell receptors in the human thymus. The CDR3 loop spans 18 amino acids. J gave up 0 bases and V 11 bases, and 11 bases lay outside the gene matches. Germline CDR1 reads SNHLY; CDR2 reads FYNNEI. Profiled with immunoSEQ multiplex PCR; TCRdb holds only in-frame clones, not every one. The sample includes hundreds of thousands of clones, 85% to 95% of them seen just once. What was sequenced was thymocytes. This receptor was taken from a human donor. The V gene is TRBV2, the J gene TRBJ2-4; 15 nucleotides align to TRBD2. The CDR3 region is CAHGGTSGRPVAKNIQYF. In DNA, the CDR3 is TGTGCCCACGGGGGGACTAGCGGGAGGCCTGTAGCCAAAAACATTCAGTACTTC.